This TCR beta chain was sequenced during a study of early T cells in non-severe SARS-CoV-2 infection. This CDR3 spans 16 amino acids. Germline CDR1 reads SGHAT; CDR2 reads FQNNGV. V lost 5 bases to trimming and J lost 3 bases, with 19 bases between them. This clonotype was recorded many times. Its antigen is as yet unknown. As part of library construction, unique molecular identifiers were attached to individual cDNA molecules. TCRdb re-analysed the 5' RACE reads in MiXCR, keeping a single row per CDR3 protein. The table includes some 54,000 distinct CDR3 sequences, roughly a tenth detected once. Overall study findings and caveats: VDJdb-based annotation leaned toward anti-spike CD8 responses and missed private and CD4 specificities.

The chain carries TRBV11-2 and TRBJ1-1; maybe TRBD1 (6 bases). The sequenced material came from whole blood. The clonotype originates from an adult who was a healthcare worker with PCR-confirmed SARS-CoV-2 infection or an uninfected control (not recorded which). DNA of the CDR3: TGTGCCAGCAGCCTGTGGGGGGGCGAAGTGTACACTGAAGCTTTCTTT. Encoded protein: CASSLWGGEVYTEAFF.